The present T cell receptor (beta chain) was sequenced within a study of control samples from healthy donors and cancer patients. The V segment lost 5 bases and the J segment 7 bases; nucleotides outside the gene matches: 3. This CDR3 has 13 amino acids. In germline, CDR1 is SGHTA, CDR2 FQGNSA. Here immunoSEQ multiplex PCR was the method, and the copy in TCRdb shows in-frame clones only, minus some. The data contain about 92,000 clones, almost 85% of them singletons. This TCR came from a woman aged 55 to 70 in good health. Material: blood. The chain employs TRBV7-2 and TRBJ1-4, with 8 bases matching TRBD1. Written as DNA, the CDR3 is TGTGCCAGCAGCACTACAGGGGGTGAAAAACTGTTTTTT. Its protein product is CASSTTGGEKLFF.